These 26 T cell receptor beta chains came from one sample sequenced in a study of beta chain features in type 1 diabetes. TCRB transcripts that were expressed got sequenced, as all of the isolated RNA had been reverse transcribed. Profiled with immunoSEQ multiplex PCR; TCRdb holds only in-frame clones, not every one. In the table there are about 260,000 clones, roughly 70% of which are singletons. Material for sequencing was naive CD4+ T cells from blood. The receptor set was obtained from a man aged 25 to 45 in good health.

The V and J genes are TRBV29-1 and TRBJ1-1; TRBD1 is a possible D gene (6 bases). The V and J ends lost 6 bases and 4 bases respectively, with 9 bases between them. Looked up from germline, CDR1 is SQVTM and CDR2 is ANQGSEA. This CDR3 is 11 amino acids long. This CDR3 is CSVKGVTEAFF. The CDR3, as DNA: TGCAGCGTGAAGGGGGTCACTGAAGCTTTCTTT.

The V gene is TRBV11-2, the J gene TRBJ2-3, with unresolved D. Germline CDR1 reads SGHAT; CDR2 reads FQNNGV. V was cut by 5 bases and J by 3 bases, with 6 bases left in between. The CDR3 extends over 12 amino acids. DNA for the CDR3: TGTGCCAGCAGCCAGAGGACAGATACGCAGTATTTT. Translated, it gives CASSQRTDTQYF.

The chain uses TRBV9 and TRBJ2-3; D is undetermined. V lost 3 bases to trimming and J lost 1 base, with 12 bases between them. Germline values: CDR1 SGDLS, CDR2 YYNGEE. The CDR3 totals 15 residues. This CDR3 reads CASSAPPRGTDTQYF. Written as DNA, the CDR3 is TGTGCCAGCAGCGCCCCTCCAAGGGGCACAGATACGCAGTATTTT. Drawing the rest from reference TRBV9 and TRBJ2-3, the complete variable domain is DSGVTQTPKHLITATGQRVTLRCSPRSGDLSVYWYQQSLDQGLQFLIQYYNGEERAKGNILERFSAQQFPDLHSELNLSSLELGDSALYFCASSAPPRGTDTQYFGPGTRLTVL.

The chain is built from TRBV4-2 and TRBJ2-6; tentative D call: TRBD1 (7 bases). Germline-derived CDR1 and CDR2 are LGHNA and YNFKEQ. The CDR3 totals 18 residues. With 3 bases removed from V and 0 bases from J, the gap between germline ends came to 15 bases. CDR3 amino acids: CASSQGGQKSSGANVLTF. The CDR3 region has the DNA TGTGCCAGCAGCCAGGGGGGACAGAAGAGCTCTGGGGCCAACGTCCTGACTTTC.

CDR3 in amino acids: CASRPAGQDTQYF. The CDR3 region has the DNA TGTGCCAGCAGGCCAGCGGGACAAGATACGCAGTATTTT. This chain connects TRBV9 to TRBJ2-3, with D possibly being TRBD2 (7 bases). Trimming cost V 5 bases and J 5 bases, with 12 bases left between them. The CDR3 totals 13 residues. Germline lookup yields CDR1 SGDLS and CDR2 YYNGEE.

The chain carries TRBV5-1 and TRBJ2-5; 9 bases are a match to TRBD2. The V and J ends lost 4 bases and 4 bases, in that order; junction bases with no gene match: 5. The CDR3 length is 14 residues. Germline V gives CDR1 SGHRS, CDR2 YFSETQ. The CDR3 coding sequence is TGCGCCAGCAGCCGTAGCGGGGGCCGAGAGACCCAGTACTTC. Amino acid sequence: CASSRSGGRETQYF. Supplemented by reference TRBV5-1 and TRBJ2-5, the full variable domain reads KAGVTQTPRYLIKTRGQQVTLSCSPISGHRSVSWYQQTPGQGLQFLFEYFSETQRNKGNFPGRFSGRQFSNSRSEMNVSTLELGDSALYLCASSRSGGRETQYFGPGTRLLVL.

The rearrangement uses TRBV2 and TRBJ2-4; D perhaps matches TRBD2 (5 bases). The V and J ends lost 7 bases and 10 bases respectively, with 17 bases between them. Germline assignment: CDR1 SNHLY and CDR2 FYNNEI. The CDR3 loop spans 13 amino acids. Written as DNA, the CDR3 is TGTGCCAGCACCCAAGGGAGCCCCGCGATTCAGTACTTC. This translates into CASTQGSPAIQYF.

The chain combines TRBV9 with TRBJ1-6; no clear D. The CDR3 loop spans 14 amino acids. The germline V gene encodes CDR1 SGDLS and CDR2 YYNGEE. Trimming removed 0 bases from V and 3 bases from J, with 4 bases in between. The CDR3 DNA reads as TGTGCCAGCAGCGTAGAAGGCTATAATTCACCCCTCCACTTT. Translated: CASSVEGYNSPLHF.

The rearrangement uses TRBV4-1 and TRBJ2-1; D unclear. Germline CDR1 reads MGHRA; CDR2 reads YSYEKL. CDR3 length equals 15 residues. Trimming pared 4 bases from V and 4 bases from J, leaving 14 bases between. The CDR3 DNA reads TGCGCCAGCAGCCTACCTGGGTACCTTTACAATGAGCAGTTCTTC. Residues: CASSLPGYLYNEQFF.

CDR3 protein: CSAGRNEQYF. The DNA of the CDR3 is TGCAGTGCTGGCAGAAACGAGCAGTACTTC. The chain joins TRBV20-1 to TRBJ2-7; D is undetermined. The CDR3 runs to 10 residues. Germline V gene lookup returns CDR1 DFQATT and CDR2 SNEGSKA (reference sequence). The ends were cut back, 5 bases at V and 5 bases at J, with 7 bases in the middle.

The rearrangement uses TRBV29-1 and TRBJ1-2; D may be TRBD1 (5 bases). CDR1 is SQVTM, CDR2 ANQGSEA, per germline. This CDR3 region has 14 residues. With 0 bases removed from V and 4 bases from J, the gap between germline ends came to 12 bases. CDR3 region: CSVEEEGRVYGYTF. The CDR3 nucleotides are TGCAGCGTTGAAGAGGAAGGCAGGGTCTATGGCTACACCTTC.

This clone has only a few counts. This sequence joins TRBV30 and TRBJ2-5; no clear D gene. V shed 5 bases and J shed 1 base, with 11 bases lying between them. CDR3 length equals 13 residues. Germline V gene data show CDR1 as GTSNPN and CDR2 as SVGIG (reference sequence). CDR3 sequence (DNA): TGTGCCTGGTGCCCTCAGTTCCAAGAGACCCAGTACTTC. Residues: CAWCPQFQETQYF.

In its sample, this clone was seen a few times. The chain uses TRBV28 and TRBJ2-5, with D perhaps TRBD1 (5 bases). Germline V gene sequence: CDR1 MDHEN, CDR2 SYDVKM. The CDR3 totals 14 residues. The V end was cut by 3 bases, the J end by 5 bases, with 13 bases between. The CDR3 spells CASSFLRQGETQYF. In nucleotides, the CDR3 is TGTGCCAGCAGTTTCCTCCGGCAGGGTGAGACCCAGTACTTC.

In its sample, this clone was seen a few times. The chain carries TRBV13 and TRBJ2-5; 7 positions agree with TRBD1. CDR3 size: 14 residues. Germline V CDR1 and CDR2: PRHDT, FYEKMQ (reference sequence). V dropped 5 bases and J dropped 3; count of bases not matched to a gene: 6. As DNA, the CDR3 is TGTGCCAGCAGCCCTGACAGGGTGGAAGAGACCCAGTACTTC. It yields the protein CASSPDRVEETQYF.

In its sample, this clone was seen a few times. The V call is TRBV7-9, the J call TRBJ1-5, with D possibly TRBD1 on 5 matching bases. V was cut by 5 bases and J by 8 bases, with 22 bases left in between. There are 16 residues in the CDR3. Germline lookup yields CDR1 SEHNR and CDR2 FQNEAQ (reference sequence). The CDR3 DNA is TGTGCCAGCAGCATGTGGGACGGTCTAGCGGGAAAGCCCCAGCATTTT. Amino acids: CASSMWDGLAGKPQHF.

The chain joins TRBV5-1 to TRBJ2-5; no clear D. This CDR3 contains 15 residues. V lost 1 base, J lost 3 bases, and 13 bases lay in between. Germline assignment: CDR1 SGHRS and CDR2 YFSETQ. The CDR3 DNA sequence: TGCGCCAGCAGCTTGTTGGGCAGGCCAGAAGAGACCCAGTACTTC. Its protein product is CASSLLGRPEETQYF.

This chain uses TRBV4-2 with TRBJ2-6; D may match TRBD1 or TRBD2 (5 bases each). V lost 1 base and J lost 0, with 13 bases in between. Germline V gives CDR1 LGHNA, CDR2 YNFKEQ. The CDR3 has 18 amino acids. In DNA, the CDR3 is TGTGCCAGCAGCCAAGCGGCAGGGACCCTCTCTGGGGCCAACGTCCTGACTTTC. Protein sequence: CASSQAAGTLSGANVLTF.

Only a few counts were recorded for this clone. The CDR3 loop is CASSRRETKNIQYF. The CDR3 DNA reads TGTGCCAGCAGTCGCAGGGAAACCAAAAACATTCAGTACTTC. The chain has TRBV2 and TRBJ2-4; TRBD1 might be the D (5 bases). Germline CDR1 is SNHLY and CDR2 is FYNNEI. The CDR3 extends over 14 amino acids. V dropped 5 bases and J dropped 2 bases, with 10 bases sitting between them.

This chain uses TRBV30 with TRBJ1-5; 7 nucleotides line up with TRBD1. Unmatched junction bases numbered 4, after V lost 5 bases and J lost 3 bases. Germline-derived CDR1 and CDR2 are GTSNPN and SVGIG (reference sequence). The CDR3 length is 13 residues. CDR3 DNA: TGTGCCTGGTCGGACAGGTTCAATCAGCCCCAGCATTTT. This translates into CAWSDRFNQPQHF.

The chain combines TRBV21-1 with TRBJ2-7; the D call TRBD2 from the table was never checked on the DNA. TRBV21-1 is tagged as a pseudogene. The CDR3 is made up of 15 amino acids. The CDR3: CASSKERDFGSEQYF. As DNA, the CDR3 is TGTGCCAGCAGCAAAGAGAGAGACTTTGGGTCCGAGCAGTACTTC.

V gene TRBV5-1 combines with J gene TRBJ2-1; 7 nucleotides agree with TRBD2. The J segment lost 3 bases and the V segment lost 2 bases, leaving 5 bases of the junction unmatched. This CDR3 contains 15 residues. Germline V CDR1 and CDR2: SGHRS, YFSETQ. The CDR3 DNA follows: TGCGCCAGCAGCTTAACCGCGGGGGTCTACAATGAGCAGTTCTTC. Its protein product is CASSLTAGVYNEQFF.

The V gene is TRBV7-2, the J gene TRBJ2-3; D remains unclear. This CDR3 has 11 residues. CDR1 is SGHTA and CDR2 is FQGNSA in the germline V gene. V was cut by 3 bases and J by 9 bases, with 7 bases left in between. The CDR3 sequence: CASSFLTTQYF. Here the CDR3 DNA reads TGTGCCAGCAGCTTTTTGACCACGCAGTATTTT.

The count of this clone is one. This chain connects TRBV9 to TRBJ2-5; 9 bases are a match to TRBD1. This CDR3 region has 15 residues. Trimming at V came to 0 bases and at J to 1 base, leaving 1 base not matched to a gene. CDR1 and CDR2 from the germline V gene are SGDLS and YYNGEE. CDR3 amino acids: CASSVDRGLQETQYF. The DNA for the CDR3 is TGTGCCAGCAGCGTAGACAGGGGGCTCCAAGAGACCCAGTACTTC.

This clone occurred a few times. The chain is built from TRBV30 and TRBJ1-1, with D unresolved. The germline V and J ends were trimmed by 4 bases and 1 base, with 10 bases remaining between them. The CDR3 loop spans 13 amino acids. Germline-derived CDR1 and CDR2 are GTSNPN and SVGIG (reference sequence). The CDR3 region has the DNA TGTGCCTGGAAGCCCCCAGGGAACACTGAAGCTTTCTTT. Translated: CAWKPPGNTEAFF.

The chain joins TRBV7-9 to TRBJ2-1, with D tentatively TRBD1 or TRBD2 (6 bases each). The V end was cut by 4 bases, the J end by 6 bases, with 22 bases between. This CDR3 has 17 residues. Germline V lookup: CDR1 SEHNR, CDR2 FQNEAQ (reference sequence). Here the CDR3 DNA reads TGTGCCAGCAGCTCCCCCAGGGGAGGAACCATACCCAATGAGCAGTTCTTC. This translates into CASSSPRGGTIPNEQFF.

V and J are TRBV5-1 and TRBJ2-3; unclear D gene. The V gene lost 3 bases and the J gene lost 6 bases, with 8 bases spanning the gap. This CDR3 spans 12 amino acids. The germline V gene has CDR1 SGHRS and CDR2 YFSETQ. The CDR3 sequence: CASSSSGDTQYF. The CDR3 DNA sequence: TGCGCCAGCAGCTCCTCCGGGGATACGCAGTATTTT.